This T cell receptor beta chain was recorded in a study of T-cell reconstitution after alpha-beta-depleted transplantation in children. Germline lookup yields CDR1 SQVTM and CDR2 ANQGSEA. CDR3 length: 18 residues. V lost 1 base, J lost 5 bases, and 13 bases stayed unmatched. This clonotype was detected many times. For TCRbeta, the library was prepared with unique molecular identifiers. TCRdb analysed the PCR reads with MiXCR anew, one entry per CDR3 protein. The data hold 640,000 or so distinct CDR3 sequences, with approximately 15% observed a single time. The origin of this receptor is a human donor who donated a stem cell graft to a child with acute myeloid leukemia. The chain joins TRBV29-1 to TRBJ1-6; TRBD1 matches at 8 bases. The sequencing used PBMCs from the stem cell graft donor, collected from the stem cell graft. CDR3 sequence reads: CSVEGDRFHLDNNSPLHF. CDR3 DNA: TGCAGCGTTGAAGGGGACAGGTTCCATCTCGATAATAATTCACCCCTCCACTTT.